This T cell receptor (beta chain) comes out of a study of OX40 agonist ivuxolimab in advanced cancers. TCRdb's copy holds only in-frame clones and misses some; the assay was immunoSEQ multiplex PCR. Found here are about 78,000 clones, roughly 92% of them singletons; the top ten hold 2.5% to 3%. This CDR3 has 18 amino acids. V lost 0 bases, J lost 0 bases, and 5 bases stayed unmatched. Germline-derived CDR1 and CDR2 are KGHSH and LQKENI. The sample was CD4+ or CD8+ T cells sorted from blood, taken in a trial of the OX40 agonist ivuxolimab. The rearrangement joins TRBV18 to TRBJ2-3, with TRBD2 identical over 11 bases. The TCR comes from an adult with an advanced solid tumor such as melanoma, head and neck, liver or kidney cancer. DNA for the CDR3: TGTGCCAGCTCACCACCTAGCGGGGGGGCCTCTAGCACAGATACGCAGTATTTT. This translates into CASSPPSGGASSTDTQYF.